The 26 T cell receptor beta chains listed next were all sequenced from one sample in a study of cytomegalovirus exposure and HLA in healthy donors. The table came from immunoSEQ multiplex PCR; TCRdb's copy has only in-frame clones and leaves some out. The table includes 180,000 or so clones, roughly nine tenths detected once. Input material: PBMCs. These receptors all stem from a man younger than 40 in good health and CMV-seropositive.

The CDR3 spells CASRGTGRNSPLHF. In DNA form, the CDR3 reads TGTGCCAGCAGGGGGACAGGAAGAAATTCACCCCTCCACTTT. This chain connects TRBV6-5 to TRBJ1-6; the match to TRBD1 covers 8 bases. CDR1 and CDR2 (germline): MNHEY, SVGAGI. This CDR3 is built from 14 residues. Unmatched junction bases numbered 5, after V lost 6 bases and J lost 7 bases.

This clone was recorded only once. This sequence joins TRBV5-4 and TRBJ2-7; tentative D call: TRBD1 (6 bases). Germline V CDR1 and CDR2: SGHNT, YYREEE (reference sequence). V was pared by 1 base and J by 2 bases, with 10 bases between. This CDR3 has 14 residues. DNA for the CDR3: TGTGCCAGCAGCTTGCCAGGGGCGACCTACGAGCAGTACTTC. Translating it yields CASSLPGATYEQYF.

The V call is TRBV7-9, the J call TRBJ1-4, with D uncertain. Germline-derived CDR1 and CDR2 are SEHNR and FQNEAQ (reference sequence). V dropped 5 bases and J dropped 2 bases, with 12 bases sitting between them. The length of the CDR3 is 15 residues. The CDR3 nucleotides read TGTGCCAGCAGCAAAACCCCCCAGACTAATGAAAAACTGTTTTTT. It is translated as CASSKTPQTNEKLFF.

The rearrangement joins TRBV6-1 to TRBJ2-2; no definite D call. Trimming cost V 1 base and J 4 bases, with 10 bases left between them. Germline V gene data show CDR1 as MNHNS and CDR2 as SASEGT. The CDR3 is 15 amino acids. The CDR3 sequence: CASSEGYSPTGELFF. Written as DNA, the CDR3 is TGTGCCAGCAGTGAAGGCTACAGCCCCACCGGGGAGCTGTTTTTT.

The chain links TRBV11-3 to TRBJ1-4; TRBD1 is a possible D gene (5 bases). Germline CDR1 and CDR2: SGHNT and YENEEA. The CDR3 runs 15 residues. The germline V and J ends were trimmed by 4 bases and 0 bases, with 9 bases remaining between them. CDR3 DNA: TGTGCCAGCAGCTACTCAGGGACAACTAATGAAAAACTGTTTTTT. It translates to CASSYSGTTNEKLFF.

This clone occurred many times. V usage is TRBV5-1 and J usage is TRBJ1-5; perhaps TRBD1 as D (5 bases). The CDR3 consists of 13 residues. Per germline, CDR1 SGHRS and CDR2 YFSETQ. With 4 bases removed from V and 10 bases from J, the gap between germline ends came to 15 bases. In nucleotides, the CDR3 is TGCGCCAGCAGCGAGGGGCCTGCGGCCCCCCAGCATTTT. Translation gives CASSEGPAAPQHF. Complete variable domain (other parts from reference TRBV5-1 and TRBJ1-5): KAGVTQTPRYLIKTRGQQVTLSCSPISGHRSVSWYQQTPGQGLQFLFEYFSETQRNKGNFPGRFSGRQFSNSRSEMNVSTLELGDSALYLCASSEGPAAPQHFGDGTRLSIL.

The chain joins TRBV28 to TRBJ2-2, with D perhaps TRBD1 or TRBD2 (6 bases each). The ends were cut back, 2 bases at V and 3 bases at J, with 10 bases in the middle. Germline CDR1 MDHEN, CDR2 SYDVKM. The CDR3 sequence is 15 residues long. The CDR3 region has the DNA TGTGCCAGCAGTTTAGGGGGGACATACACCGGGGAGCTGTTTTTT. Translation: CASSLGGTYTGELFF. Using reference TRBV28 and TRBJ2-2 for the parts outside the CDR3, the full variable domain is DVKVTQSSRYLVKRTGEKVFLECVQDMDHENMFWYRQDPGLGLRLIYFSYDVKMKEKGDIPEGYSVSREKKERFSLILESASTNQTSMYLCASSLGGTYTGELFFGEGSRLTVL.

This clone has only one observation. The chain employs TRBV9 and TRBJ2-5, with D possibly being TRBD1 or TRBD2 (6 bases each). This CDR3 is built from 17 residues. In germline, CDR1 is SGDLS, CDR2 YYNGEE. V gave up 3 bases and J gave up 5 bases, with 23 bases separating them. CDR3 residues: CASSGPSRGATRETQYF. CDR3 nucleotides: TGTGCCAGCAGCGGGCCCTCTAGGGGGGCCACACGGGAGACCCAGTACTTC.

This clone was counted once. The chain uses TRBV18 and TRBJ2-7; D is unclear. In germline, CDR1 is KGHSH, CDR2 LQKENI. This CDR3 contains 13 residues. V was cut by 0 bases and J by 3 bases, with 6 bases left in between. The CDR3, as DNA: TGTGCCAGCTCACCACCGAGCAACTACGAGCAGTACTTC. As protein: CASSPPSNYEQYF.

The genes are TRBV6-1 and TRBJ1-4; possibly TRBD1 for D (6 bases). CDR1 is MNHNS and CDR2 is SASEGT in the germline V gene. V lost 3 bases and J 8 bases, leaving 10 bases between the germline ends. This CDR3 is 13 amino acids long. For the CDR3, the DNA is TGTGCCAGCAGTGACAGGGGAAGAGAAAAACTGTTTTTT. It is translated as CASSDRGREKLFF.

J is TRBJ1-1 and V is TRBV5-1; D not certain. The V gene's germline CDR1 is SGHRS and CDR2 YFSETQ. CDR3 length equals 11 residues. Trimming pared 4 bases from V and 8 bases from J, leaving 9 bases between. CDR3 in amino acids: CASSVSSEAFF. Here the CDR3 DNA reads TGCGCCAGCAGCGTCAGTTCCGAAGCTTTCTTT.

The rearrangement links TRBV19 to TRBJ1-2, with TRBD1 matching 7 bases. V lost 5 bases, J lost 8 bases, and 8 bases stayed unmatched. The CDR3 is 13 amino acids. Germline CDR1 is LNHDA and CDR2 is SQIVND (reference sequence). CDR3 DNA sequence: TGTGCCAGTAGTCCCGACAGGGTAGTCGGCTACACCTTC. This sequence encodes CASSPDRVVGYTF. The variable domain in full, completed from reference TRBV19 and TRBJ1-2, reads DGGITQSPKYLFRKEGQNVTLSCEQNLNHDAMYWYRQDPGQGLRLIYYSQIVNDFQKGDIAEGYSVSREKKESFPLTVTSAQKNPTAFYLCASSPDRVVGYTFGSGTRLTVV.

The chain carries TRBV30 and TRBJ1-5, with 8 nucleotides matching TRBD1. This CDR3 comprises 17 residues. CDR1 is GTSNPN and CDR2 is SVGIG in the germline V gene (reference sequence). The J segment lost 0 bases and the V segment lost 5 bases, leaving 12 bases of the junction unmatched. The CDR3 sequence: CAWDRGPPFYSNQPQHF. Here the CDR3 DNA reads TGTGCCTGGGACAGGGGACCTCCTTTTTATAGCAATCAGCCCCAGCATTTT.

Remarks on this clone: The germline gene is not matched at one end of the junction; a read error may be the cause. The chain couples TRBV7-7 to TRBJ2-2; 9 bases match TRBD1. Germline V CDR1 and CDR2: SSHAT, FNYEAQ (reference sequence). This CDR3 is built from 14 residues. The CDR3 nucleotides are TGTGCTAGCAGCCTCCGGGACAGGGCCGGGGAGCTGTTTTTT. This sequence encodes CASSLRDRAGELFF. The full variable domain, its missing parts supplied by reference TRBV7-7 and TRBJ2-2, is GAGVSQSPRYKVTKRGQDVTLRCDPISSHATLYWYQQALGQGPEFLTYFNYEAQPDKSGLPSDRFSAERPEGSISTLTIQRTEQRDSAMYRCASSLRDRAGELFFGEGSRLTVL.

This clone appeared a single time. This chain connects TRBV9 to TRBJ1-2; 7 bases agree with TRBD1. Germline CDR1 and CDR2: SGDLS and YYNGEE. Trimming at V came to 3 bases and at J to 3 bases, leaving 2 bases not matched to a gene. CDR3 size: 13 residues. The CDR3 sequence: CASSADRDYGYTF. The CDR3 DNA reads TGTGCCAGCAGCGCTGACAGGGACTATGGCTACACCTTC.

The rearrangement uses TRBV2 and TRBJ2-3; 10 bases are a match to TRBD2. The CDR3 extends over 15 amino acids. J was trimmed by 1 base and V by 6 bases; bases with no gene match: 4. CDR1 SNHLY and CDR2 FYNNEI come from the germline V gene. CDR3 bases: TGTGCCAGCAGAGCTGGGACTAGCGGCACAGATACGCAGTATTTT. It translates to CASRAGTSGTDTQYF.

The CDR3 is CASSENVGNQPQHF. The CDR3 DNA reads as TGTGCCAGCAGTGAAAACGTAGGGAATCAGCCCCAGCATTTT. The chain uses TRBV2 and TRBJ1-5; D gene uncertain. The V gene lost 2 bases and the J gene lost 4 bases, with 9 bases spanning the gap. The germline V gene has CDR1 SNHLY and CDR2 FYNNEI. The CDR3 runs to 14 residues.

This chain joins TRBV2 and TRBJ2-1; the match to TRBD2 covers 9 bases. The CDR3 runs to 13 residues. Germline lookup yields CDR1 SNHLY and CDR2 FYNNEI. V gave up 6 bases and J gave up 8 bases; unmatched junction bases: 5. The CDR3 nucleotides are TGTGCCAGCAGAGGTAGCGGGAGTGATGAGCAGTTCTTC. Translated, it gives CASRGSGSDEQFF.

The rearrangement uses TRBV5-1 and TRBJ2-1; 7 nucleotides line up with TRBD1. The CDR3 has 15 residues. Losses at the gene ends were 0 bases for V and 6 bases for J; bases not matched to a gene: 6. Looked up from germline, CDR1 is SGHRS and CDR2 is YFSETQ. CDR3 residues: CASSLGTGQSNEQFF. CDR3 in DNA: TGCGCCAGCAGCTTGGGAACGGGACAGTCCAATGAGCAGTTCTTC.

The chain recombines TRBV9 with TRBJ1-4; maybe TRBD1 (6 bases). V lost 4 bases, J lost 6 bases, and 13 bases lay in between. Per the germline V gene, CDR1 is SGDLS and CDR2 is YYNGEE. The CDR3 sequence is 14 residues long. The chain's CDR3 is CASSPSQGYEKLFF. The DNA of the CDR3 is TGTGCCAGCAGCCCGTCACAGGGTTATGAAAAACTGTTTTTT.

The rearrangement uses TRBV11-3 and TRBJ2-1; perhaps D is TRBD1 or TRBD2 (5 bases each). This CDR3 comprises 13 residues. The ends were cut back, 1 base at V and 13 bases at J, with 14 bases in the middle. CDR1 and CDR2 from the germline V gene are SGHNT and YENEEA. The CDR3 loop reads CASSLADGATQFF. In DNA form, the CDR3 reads TGTGCCAGCAGCTTAGCCGACGGGGCTACTCAGTTCTTC.

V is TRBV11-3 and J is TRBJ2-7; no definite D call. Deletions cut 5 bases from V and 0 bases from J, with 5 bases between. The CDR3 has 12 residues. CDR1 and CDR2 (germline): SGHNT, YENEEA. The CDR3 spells CASSHSSYEQYF. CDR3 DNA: TGTGCCAGCAGCCACAGCTCCTACGAGCAGTACTTC.

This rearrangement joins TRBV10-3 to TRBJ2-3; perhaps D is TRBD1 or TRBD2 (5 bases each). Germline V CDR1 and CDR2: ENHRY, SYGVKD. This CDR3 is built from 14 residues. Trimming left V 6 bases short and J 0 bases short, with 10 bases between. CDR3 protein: CAIRGDRSTDTQYF. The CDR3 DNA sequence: TGTGCCATCAGGGGGGATAGAAGCACAGATACGCAGTATTTT.

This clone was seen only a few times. CDR3 sequence reads: CASKKRGPLNEQFF. As DNA, the CDR3 is TGTGCCAGCAAGAAGCGGGGACCCCTCAATGAGCAGTTCTTC. The J gene is TRBJ2-1, the V gene TRBV21-1; the table calls TRBD2, which could not be checked here. TRBV21-1 is described as a pseudogene. The CDR3 length is 14 residues.

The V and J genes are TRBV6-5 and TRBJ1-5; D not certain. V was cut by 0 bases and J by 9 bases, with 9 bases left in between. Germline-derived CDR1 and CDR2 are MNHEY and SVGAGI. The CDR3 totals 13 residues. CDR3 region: CASSYSDSWPQHF. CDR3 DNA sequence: TGTGCCAGCAGTTACTCGGACTCGTGGCCCCAGCATTTT.

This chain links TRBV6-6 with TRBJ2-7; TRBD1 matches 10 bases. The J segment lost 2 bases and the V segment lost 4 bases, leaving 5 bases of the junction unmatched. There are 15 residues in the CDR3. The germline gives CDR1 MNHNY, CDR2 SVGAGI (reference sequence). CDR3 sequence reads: CASSSSDRGAYEQYF. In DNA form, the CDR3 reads TGTGCCAGCAGTTCGTCGGACAGGGGGGCCTACGAGCAGTACTTC.